This is a list of T cell receptor beta chains from one sample in a study of shared clonotypes between healthy human individuals. Sequencing was performed with immunoSEQ multiplex PCR; in TCRdb, only in-frame clones are kept and a portion is missing. The data show over a million clones, about 75% seen once. Sequencing was performed on memory CD4+ T cells sorted from blood. These receptors were taken from a man between 18 and 29 years old in good health. Both conserved end residues are part of each CDR3. A D gene is named only where the DNA matches it firmly. Size tells how often a clone was seen (once, few, many) or the class of an expanded clone, and some rows leave it out.

v_call,d_call,j_call,clone_size,cdr3_aa,cdr3_nt
TRBV7-2,TRBD2,TRBJ2-2,-,CASSFPSGGSAGELFF,TGTGCCAGCAGCTTCCCGTCGGGAGGGAGTGCCGGGGAGCTGTTTTTT
TRBV10-2,-,TRBJ1-5,once,CASSHRDISQPQHF,TGCGCCAGCAGTCACCGGGACATTAGTCAGCCCCAGCATTTT
TRBV28,-,TRBJ1-1,-,CASKVQGPNTEAFF,TGTGCCAGCAAAGTACAGGGACCGAACACTGAAGCTTTCTTT
TRBV19,TRBD1,TRBJ2-4,-,CATSLGPTGGGKNIQYF,TGTGCCACCTCCCTTGGGCCGACAGGGGGTGGCAAAAACATTCAGTACTTC
TRBV6-6,-,TRBJ2-3,-,CASSYSRGASDTQYF,TGTGCCAGCAGTTACTCGCGAGGGGCATCAGATACGCAGTATTTT
TRBV9,-,TRBJ2-1,-,CASSPFPDLNNEQFF,TGTGCCAGCAGCCCTTTTCCCGACCTCAACAATGAGCAGTTCTTC
TRBV2,TRBD1,TRBJ2-2,-,CASSEDRGTGELFF,TGTGCCAGCAGTGAAGACAGGGGTACCGGGGAGCTGTTTTTT
TRBV5-1,-,TRBJ2-2,-,CASSPSGTRTGELFF,TGCGCCAGCAGCCCCTCCGGGACTCGAACCGGGGAGCTGTTTTTT
TRBV5-1,-,TRBJ2-5,-,CASSLGAAGPAQYF,TGCGCCAGCAGCTTGGGGGCAGCGGGTCCGGCCCAGTACTTC
TRBV19,-,TRBJ1-2,-,CASTDDRSNYGYTF,TGTGCCAGTACCGACGACAGGTCGAACTATGGCTACACCTTC
TRBV5-1,-,TRBJ1-5,-,CASSPEAGQPQHF,TGCGCCAGCAGCCCGGAGGCGGGACAGCCCCAGCATTTT
TRBV6-1,TRBD1,TRBJ2-1,-,CASSEGLGQVQFF,TGTGCCAGCAGTGAAGGTCTAGGACAGGTGCAGTTCTTC
TRBV14,TRBD1,TRBJ1-1,-,CASSQASGQGNTEAFF,TGTGCCAGCAGCCAAGCTTCAGGACAGGGAAACACTGAAGCTTTCTTT
TRBV19,-,TRBJ1-5,many,CASSPAVGQPQHF,TGTGCCAGTAGTCCGGCCGTCGGTCAGCCCCAGCATTTT
TRBV7-3,-,TRBJ2-7,-,CASSLTRDAEQYF,TGTGCCAGCAGCTTAACGCGGGACGCCGAGCAGTACTTC
TRBV7-9,-,TRBJ2-6,-,CASSPGQGSSGANVLTF,TGTGCCAGCAGCCCCGGACAAGGTTCCTCTGGGGCCAACGTCCTGACTTTC
TRBV29-1,TRBD2,TRBJ2-5,-,CSVRGLAATETQYF,TGCAGCGTTCGGGGACTAGCGGCTACGGAGACCCAGTACTTC
TRBV5-1,-,TRBJ2-5,-,CASSLDGSEQETQYF,TGCGCCAGCAGCTTGGATGGCAGCGAACAAGAGACCCAGTACTTC
TRBV10-3,TRBD1,TRBJ2-2,few,CAISEGTAAGELFF,TGTGCCATCAGTGAGGGGACAGCCGCCGGGGAGCTGTTTTTT
TRBV7-2,TRBD1,TRBJ1-2,-,CASSFDWQGAVDGYTF,TGTGCCAGCAGCTTTGATTGGCAGGGGGCAGTGGATGGCTACACCTTC
TRBV7-3,TRBD2,TRBJ2-3,-,CASSKTGTNTDTQYF,TGTGCCAGCAGCAAGACCGGGACTAACACAGATACGCAGTATTTT
TRBV20-1,-,TRBJ1-1,-,CSAIPGHEAFF,TGCAGTGCCATACCGGGACACGAGGCTTTCTTT
TRBV30,-,TRBJ2-5,-,CAWSPSVAQYF,TGTGCCTGGAGTCCGTCGGTGGCCCAGTACTTC
TRBV20-1,TRBD2,TRBJ2-1,-,CSATTSVEQFF,TGCAGTGCGACGACTAGCGTTGAGCAGTTCTTC
TRBV9,-,TRBJ2-3,-,CASSQTGGTDTQYF,TGTGCCAGCAGCCAGACAGGCGGGACAGATACGCAGTATTTT
TRBV6-1,-,TRBJ2-5,-,CASSEQPRAQETQYF,TGTGCCAGCAGTGAACAGCCTCGGGCGCAAGAGACCCAGTACTTC
TRBV6-1,-,TRBJ2-2,-,CASSPWHNTGELFF,TGTGCCAGCAGTCCCTGGCACAACACCGGGGAGCTGTTTTTT
TRBV15,-,TRBJ2-7,once,CATSKGNEQYF,TGTGCCACCAGCAAGGGAAACGAGCAGTACTTC
TRBV10-3,-,TRBJ2-7,-,CAISDSGRAEQYF,TGTGCCATCAGTGACTCTGGCAGGGCCGAGCAGTACTTC
TRBV5-1,-,TRBJ2-1,-,CASSLLRSGYNEQFF,TGCGCCAGCAGCTTGCTACGTTCAGGATACAATGAGCAGTTCTTC
TRBV18,-,TRBJ1-1,once,CASSQEHFKEAFF,TGTGCCAGCTCCCAGGAGCATTTCAAGGAAGCTTTCTTT
TRBV28,-,TRBJ1-2,many,CASSWGATNYGYTF,TGTGCCAGCAGCTGGGGGGCAACTAACTATGGCTACACCTTC
TRBV5-6,-,TRBJ1-3,once,CASSLVGPSSGNTIYF,TGTGCCAGCAGCTTGGTGGGACCGAGCTCTGGAAACACCATATATTTT
TRBV5-1,-,TRBJ1-2,-,CASSLDRDFHGYTF,TGCGCCAGCAGCTTGGACAGGGACTTTCATGGCTACACCTTC
TRBV11-3,-,TRBJ1-3,-,CASSLNPAAGNTIYF,TGTGCCAGCAGCTTAAACCCTGCTGCGGGAAACACCATATATTTT
TRBV2,-,TRBJ1-3,-,CASSGDQRNTIYF,TGTGCCAGCAGTGGAGATCAAAGAAACACCATATATTTT
TRBV9,-,TRBJ2-1,-,CASSPGPGEQFF,TGTGCCAGCAGCCCAGGACCGGGGGAGCAGTTCTTC
TRBV6-6,TRBD1,TRBJ1-1,-,CASSRQGGTEAFF,TGTGCCAGCAGTCGACAGGGAGGCACTGAAGCTTTCTTT
TRBV2,TRBD2,TRBJ2-7,-,CASSGPSGSYEQYF,TGTGCCAGCAGTGGTCCTAGCGGATCCTACGAGCAGTACTTC
TRBV10-2,-,TRBJ1-2,-,CASSGADNYGYTF,TGCGCCAGCAGTGGGGCAGACAACTATGGCTACACCTTC
TRBV13,-,TRBJ2-7,-,CASSSPGPGEQYF,TGTGCCAGCAGCTCCCCGGGGCCCGGAGAGCAGTACTTC
TRBV9,-,TRBJ2-3,-,CASSVSSGRTDTQYF,TGTGCCAGCAGCGTATCGTCCGGGAGAACAGATACGCAGTATTTT
TRBV6-7,TRBD1,TRBJ1-2,-,CASICPLLGDRGHYGYTF,TGTGCCAGCATATGCCCCCTTCTCGGGGACAGGGGGCACTATGGCTACACCTTC
TRBV6-5,TRBD2,TRBJ2-3,once,CASSQREGSTDTQYF,TGTGCCAGCAGCCAGCGGGAGGGGAGTACAGATACGCAGTATTTT
TRBV2,-,TRBJ1-3,-,CASSVSAGNTIYF,TGTGCCAGCAGTGTGTCGGCTGGAAACACCATATATTTT
TRBV28,-,TRBJ2-3,-,CASSEPSTDTQYF,TGTGCCAGCAGCGAGCCTAGCACAGATACGCAGTATTTT
TRBV19,TRBD2,TRBJ2-3,-,CASSEWLADPTDTQYF,TGTGCCAGTAGTGAATGGCTAGCGGACCCCACAGATACGCAGTATTTT
TRBV4-1,-,TRBJ2-6,once,CASSQAGRQAGANVLTF,TGCGCCAGCAGCCAAGCGGGGAGACAGGCTGGGGCCAACGTCCTGACTTTC
TRBV11-3,TRBD1,TRBJ2-1,-,CASSATGTGSYNEQFF,TGTGCCAGCAGCGCCACCGGGACAGGGTCCTACAATGAGCAGTTCTTC
TRBV7-2,TRBD2,TRBJ2-5,few,CASSFGLAGVQETQYF,TGTGCCAGCAGCTTCGGACTAGCGGGCGTACAAGAGACCCAGTACTTC
TRBV5-1,-,TRBJ2-3,many,CASSLTDTQYF,TGCGCCAGCAGCTTGACGGATACGCAGTATTTT
TRBV5-6,TRBD2,TRBJ2-2,-,CASSVYLAGGTGELFF,TGTGCCAGCAGCGTTTACCTAGCGGGAGGGACCGGGGAGCTGTTTTTT
TRBV30,TRBD1,TRBJ2-7,-,CAWSAGQGSSYGQYF,TGTGCCTGGAGTGCAGGACAGGGGAGCTCCTACGGGCAGTACTTC
TRBV10-3,TRBD2,TRBJ2-1,-,CATTETRALLADNEQFF,TGTGCCACCACAGAGACCAGGGCACTACTAGCGGACAATGAGCAGTTCTTC
TRBV7-9,TRBD1,TRBJ2-7,once,CASSSLAGGLFEQYF,TGTGCCAGCAGCTCCCTCGCAGGGGGCCTTTTTGAGCAGTACTTC
TRBV30,-,TRBJ1-4,-,CAWCTKVTSKKLFF,TGTGCCTGGTGTACAAAGGTAACCTCCAAAAAACTGTTTTTT
TRBV2,-,TRBJ1-6,-,CASREDSPNSPLHF,TGTGCCAGCAGGGAGGACAGCCCTAATTCACCCCTCCACTTT